One T cell receptor (beta chain) is described in this entry. A single record per CDR3 protein comes from TCRdb applying MiXCR to the PCR reads. The repertoire consists of around 19,000 distinct CDR3 sequences, with more than 30% occurring once and the leading ten covering about 7.8%. The ends were cut back, 3 bases at V and 1 base at J, with 10 bases in the middle. Germline V gene data show CDR1 as SGHRS and CDR2 as YFSETQ. The length of the CDR3 is 14 residues. This record belongs to a study of immune characterization of retroperitoneal liposarcoma. The V and J genes are TRBV5-1 and TRBJ1-1; D perhaps matches TRBD1 (6 bases). The sequencing input was blood. This clonotype was obtained from a male donor with retroperitoneal liposarcoma. CDR3 loop: CASSSRGTNTEAFF. CDR3 DNA: TGCGCCAGCAGCTCGAGGGGGACGAACACTGAAGCTTTCTTT.